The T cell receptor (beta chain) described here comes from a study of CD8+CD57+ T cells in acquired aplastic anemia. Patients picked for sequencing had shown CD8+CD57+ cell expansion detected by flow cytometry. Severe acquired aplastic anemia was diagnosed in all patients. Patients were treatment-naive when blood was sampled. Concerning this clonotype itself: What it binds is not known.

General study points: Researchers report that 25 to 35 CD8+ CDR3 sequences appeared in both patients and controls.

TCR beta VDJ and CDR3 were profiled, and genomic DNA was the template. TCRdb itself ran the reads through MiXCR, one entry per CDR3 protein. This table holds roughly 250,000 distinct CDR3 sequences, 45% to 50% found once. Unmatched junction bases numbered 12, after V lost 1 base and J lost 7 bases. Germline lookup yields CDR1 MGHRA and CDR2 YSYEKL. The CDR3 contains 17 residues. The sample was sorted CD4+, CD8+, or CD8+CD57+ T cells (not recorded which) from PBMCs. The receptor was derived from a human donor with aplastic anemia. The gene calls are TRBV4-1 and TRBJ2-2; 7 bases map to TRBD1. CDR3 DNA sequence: TGCGCCAGCAGCCAAGTTTACCGGGACAGTTCGGGCGGGGAGCTGTTTTTT. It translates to CASSQVYRDSSGGELFF.